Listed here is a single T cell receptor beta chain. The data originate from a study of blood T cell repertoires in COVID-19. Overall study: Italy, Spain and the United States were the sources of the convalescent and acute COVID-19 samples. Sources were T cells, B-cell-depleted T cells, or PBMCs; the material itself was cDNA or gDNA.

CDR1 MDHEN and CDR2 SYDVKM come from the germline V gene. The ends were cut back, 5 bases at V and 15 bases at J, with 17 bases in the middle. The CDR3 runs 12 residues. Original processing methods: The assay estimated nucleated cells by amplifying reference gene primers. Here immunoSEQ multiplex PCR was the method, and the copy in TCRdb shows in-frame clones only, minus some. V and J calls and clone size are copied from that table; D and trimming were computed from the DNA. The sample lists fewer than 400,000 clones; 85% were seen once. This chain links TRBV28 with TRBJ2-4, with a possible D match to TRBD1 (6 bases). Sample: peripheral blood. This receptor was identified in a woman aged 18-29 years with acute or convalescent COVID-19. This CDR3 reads CASSPSGAGLYF. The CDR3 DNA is TGTGCCAGCAGTCCGTCAGGGGCTGGTCTGTACTTC. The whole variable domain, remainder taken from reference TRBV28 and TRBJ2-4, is DVKVTQSSRYLVKRTGEKVFLECVQDMDHENMFWYRQDPGLGLRLIYFSYDVKMKEKGDIPEGYSVSREKKERFSLILESASTNQTSMYLCASSPSGAGLYFGAGTRLSVL.